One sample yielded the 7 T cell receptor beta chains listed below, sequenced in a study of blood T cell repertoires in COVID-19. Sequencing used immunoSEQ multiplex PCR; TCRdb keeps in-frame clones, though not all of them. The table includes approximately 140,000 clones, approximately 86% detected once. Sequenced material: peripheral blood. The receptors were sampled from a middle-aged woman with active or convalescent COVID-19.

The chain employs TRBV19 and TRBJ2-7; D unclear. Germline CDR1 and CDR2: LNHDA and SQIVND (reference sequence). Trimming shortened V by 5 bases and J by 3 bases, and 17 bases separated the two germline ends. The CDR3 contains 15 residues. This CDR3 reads CASSPPKPFNYEQYF. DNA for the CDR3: TGTGCCAGTAGTCCCCCGAAGCCATTTAACTACGAGCAGTACTTC.

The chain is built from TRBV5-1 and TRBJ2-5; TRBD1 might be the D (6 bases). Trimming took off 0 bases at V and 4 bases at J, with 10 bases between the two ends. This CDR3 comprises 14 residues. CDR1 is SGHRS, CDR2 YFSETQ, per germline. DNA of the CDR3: TGCGCCAGCAGCTTGGAAGGCAGGGGAGAGACCCAGTACTTC. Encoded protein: CASSLEGRGETQYF.

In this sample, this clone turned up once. CDR3: CASSSPISRETQYF. As DNA, the CDR3 is TGCGCCAGCAGCTCGCCGATCTCCCGGGAGACCCAGTACTTC. The chain links TRBV5-1 to TRBJ2-5, with no clear D. Trimming shortened V by 3 bases and J by 5 bases, and 14 bases separated the two germline ends. Germline lookup yields CDR1 SGHRS and CDR2 YFSETQ. This CDR3 has 14 residues.

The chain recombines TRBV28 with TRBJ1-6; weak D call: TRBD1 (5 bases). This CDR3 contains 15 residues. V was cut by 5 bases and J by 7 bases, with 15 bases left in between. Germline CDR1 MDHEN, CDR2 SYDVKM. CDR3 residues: CASSPGGSRNSPLHF. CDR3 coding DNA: TGTGCCAGCAGTCCCGGGGGTTCGAGGAATTCACCCCTCCACTTT.

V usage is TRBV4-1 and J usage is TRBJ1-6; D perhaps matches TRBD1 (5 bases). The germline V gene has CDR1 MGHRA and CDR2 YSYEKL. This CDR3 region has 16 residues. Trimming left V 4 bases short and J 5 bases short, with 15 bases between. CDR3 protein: CASSLTGPGNNSPLHF. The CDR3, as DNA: TGCGCCAGCAGCCTGACCGGCCCAGGGAATAATTCACCCCTCCACTTT.

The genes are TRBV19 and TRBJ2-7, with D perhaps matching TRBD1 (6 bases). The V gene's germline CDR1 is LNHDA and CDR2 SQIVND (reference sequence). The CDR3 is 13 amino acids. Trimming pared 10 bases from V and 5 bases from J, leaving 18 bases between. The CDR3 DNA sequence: TGTGCCACCAGACAGGACGGTGGGGACGAGCAGTACTTC. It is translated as CATRQDGGDEQYF.

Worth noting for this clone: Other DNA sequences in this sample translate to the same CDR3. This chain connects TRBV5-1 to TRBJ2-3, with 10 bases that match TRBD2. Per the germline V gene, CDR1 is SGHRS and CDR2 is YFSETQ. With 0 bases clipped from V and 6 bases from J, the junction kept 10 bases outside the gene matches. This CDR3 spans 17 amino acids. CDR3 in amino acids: CASSLEASGGPTDTQYF. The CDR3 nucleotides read TGCGCCAGCAGCTTGGAGGCTAGCGGGGGACCGACGGATACGCAGTATTTT.